This T cell receptor beta chain was retrieved from a study of blood T cells in healthy people across ages. Overall study: Roughly one uniquely barcoded beta molecule per two T cells was captured.

Points from the study as a whole: A conclusive naive versus antigen-experienced comparison was prevented by the unsorted PBMCs.

A J-beta primer mix and a sample-barcoded 5' primer were used in a second PCR of about 7 to 12 cycles. TCRdb analysed the 5' RACE reads with MiXCR anew, one entry per CDR3 protein. The data contain roughly 1.9 million distinct CDR3 sequences, about two fifths of them seen just once; the ten biggest clones take up 23%. Deletions cut 6 bases from V and 7 bases from J, with 16 bases between. CDR1 is DFQATT, CDR2 SNEGSKA, per germline (reference sequence). The length of the CDR3 is 14 residues. This clonotype was seen a few times. Its antigen remains unknown. The chain employs TRBV20-1 and TRBJ1-6, with D uncertain. The TCR sequence derives from a human donor in good health. Sequencing was carried out using blood. The CDR3 here is CSAQKDGPNSPLHF. CDR3 coding DNA: TGCAGTGCCCAGAAGGACGGCCCAAATTCACCCCTCCACTTT.